The clone carrying this TCR beta chain appeared many times. As yet, its antigen is unknown. This record belongs to a study of T cells in Graves' hyperthyroidism and ophthalmopathy. Findings and caveats of the study: A model of 13 V-J features distinguished ophthalmopathy from stable hyperthyroidism. Most clonotypes expanded in thyroid above 0.001 were likewise present in blood.

TCR beta CDR3 regions were amplified from RNA. With the HTBI primer set, the TCR CDR3 went through a first round of RT-PCR. TCRdb re-called the multiplex PCR reads with MiXCR, one entry per CDR3 protein. The sample records about 570,000 distinct CDR3 sequences, more than 45% being singletons. The TCR originated in an adult woman with Graves' disease, either hyperthyroidism or ophthalmopathy (not recorded which). The material sequenced was peripheral blood or thyroid tissue (not recorded which).

The CDR3 sequence is CASSLAPQGAFF. The CDR3 nucleotides read TGTGCCAGCAGTTTGGCCCCCCAGGGGGCTTTCTTT. V usage is TRBV12-3 or TRBV12-4 and J usage is TRBJ1-1; possibly TRBD1 for D (6 bases). CDR3 length: 12 residues. Trimming took off 3 bases at V and 11 bases at J, with 13 bases between the two ends.